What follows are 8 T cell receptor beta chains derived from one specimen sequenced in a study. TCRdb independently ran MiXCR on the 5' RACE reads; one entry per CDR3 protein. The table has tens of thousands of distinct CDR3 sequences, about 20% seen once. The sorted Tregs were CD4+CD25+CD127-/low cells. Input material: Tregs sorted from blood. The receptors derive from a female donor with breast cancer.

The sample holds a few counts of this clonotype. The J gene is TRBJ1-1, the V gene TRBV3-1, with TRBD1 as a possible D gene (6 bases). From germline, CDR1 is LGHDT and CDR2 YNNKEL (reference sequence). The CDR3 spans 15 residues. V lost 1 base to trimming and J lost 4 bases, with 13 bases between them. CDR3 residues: CASSQGGGLGTEAFF. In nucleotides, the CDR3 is TGTGCCAGCAGCCAAGGTGGGGGGCTTGGCACTGAAGCTTTCTTT.

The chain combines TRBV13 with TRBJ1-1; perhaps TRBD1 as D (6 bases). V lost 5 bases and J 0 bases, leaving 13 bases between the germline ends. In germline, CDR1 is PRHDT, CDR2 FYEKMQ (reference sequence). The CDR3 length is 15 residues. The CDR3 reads CASSTRTVMNTEAFF. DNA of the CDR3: TGTGCCAGCAGCACACGGACAGTCATGAACACTGAAGCTTTCTTT.

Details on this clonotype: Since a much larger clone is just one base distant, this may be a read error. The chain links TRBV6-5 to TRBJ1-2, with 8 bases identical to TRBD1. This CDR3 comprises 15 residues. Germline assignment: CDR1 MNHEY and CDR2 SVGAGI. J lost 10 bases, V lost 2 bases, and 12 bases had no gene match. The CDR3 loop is CASSYTKTGEDDYTF. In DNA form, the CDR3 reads TGTGCCAGCAGTTACACTAAGACAGGGGAGGATGACTACACCTTC.

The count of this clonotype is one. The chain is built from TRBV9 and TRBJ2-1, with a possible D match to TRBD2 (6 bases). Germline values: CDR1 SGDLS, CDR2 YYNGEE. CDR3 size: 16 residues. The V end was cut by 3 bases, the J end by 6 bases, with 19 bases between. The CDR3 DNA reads TGTGCCAGCAGCGAAAGCCGGGACTTTAGGGCCAATGAGCAGTTCTTC. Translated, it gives CASSESRDFRANEQFF.

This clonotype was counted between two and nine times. The CDR3 DNA sequence: TGCGCCAGCAGCTTGATAGGCACCCGTGAGCAGTTCTTC. As protein: CASSLIGTREQFF. The J gene is TRBJ2-1, the V gene TRBV5-1; the D is unclear. Germline V gene sequence: CDR1 SGHRS, CDR2 YFSETQ. With 1 base removed from V and 9 bases from J, the gap between germline ends came to 11 bases. This CDR3 has 13 residues.

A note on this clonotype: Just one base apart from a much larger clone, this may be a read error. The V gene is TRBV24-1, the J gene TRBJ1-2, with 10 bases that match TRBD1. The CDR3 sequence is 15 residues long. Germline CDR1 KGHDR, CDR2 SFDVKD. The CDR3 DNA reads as TGTGCCGCCAGTGAACCGGGACAGGGGTTGCATGGCTACACCTTC. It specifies CAASEPGQGLHGYTF.

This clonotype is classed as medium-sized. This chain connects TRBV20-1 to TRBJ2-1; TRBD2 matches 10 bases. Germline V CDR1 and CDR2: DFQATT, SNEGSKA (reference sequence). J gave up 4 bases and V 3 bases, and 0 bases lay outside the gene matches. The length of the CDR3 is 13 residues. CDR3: CSARTSGYNEQFF. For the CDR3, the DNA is TGCAGTGCTAGGACTAGCGGGTACAATGAGCAGTTCTTC.

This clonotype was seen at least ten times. CDR3 loop: CASSVGGLAKNIQYF. In DNA form, the CDR3 reads TGTGCCAGCAGCGTAGGGGGCCTAGCCAAAAACATTCAGTACTTC. The rearrangement uses TRBV9 and TRBJ2-4, with D possibly matching TRBD1 (5 bases). The CDR3 covers 15 residues. Germline CDR1 and CDR2: SGDLS and YYNGEE. V was pared by 0 bases and J by 0 bases, with 7 bases between.